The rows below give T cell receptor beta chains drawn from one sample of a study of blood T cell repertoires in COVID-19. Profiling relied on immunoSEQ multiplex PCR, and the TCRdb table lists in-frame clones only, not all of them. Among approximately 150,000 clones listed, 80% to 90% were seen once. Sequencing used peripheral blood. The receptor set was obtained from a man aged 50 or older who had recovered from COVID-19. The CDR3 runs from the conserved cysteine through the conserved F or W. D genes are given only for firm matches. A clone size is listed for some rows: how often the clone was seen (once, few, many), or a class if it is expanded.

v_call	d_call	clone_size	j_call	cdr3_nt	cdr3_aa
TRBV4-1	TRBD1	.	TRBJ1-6	TGCGCCAGCAGCCGAGCTAGGACAGGGGCCGGCGAGAATTCACCCCTCCACTTT	CASSRARTGAGENSPLHF
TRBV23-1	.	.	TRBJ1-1	TGCGCCAGCAGTCAAATCCCTAGGAACACTGAAGCTTTCTTT	CASSQIPRNTEAFF
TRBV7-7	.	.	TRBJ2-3	TGTGCTAGCAGCTTAGGCGGGAAGGATACGCAGTATTTT	CASSLGGKDTQYF
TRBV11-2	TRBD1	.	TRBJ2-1	TGTGCCAGCAGCTTAGGCAGGGGGCGAGGGAACCTGATGGATGAGCAGTTCTTC	CASSLGRGRGNLMDEQFF
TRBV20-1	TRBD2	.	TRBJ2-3	TGCAGTGCTAGTGTGGGACTAGGAGACTCAGATACGCAGTATTTT	CSASVGLGDSDTQYF
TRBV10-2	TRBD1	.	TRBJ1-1	TGCGCCAGCAGCGACCGGGACAGGAAGACTGAAGCTTTCTTT	CASSDRDRKTEAFF
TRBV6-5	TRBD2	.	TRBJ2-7	TGTGCCAGCAGTTACTCGAACGGGGGGACCTACGAGCAGTACTTC	CASSYSNGGTYEQYF
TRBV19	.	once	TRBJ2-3	TGTGCCAGTGTAGCGACCCCCTTTGATACGCAGTATTTT	CASVATPFDTQYF
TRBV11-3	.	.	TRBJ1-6	TGTGCCAGCAGCTTAGCAGGCAGAAACAATTCACCCCTCCACTTT	CASSLAGRNNSPLHF
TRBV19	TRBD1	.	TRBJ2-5	TGTGCCAGTAGTCCAATCGGGCAGGGGGCCGGGGAGACCCAGTACTTC	CASSPIGQGAGETQYF
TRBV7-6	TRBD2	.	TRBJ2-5	TGTGCCAGCAGCTTAGGCTCCGCGCGGGGGGGCCGGAGAGAGACCCAGTACTTC	CASSLGSARGGRRETQYF
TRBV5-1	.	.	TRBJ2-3	TGCGCCAGCAGCTTATCTACGTCACCTTTAGATACGCAGTATTTT	CASSLSTSPLDTQYF
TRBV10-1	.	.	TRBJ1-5	TGCGCCGTCACCCGGGTCAGGGATCAGCCCCAGCATTTT	CAVTRVRDQPQHF
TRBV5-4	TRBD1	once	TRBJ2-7	TGTGCCAGCAGCCAATCGGACAGGGAAGGCTACTACGAGCAGTACTTC	CASSQSDREGYYEQYF
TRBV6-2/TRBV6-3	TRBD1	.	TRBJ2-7	TGTGCCAGCAGCAACCCGACAGGGGGTGAGGACCAGCAGTACTTC	CASSNPTGGEDQQYF
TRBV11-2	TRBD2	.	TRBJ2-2	TGTGCCAGCAGCTTCGCCATTTATAGCGGGGGGGCCGGGGAGCTGTTTTTT	CASSFAIYSGGAGELFF
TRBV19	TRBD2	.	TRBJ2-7	TGTGCCAGTAGTGCGGGACTAGCCTCATCCTCCTACGAGCAGTACTTC	CASSAGLASSSYEQYF
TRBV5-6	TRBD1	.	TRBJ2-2	TGTGCCAGCAGCTTGGCCGGGACAGGGGCGAACACCGGGGAGCTGTTTTTT	CASSLAGTGANTGELFF
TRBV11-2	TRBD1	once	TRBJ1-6	TGTGCCAGCAGCAGGGACAGGTCCTATAATTCACCCCTCCACTTT	CASSRDRSYNSPLHF
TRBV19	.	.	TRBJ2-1	TGTGCCAGCACCCAGGGGCCCAGGGCATCCGATGAGCAGTTCTTC	CASTQGPRASDEQFF
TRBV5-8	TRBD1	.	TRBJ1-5	TGTGCCAGCAGCAGAACAGGGGGGAGCAATCAGCCCCAGCATTTT	CASSRTGGSNQPQHF
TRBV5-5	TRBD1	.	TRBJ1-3	TGTGCCAGCAGCATACCAAACAGGGGTGACGGAAACACCATATATTTT	CASSIPNRGDGNTIYF
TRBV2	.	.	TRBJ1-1	TGTGCCAGCAGAAACAGCTTTGAAGCTTTCTTT	CASRNSFEAFF
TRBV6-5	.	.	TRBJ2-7	TGTGCCAGCAGTTACGGGCAGGGGATTAACTACGAGCAGTACTTC	CASSYGQGINYEQYF
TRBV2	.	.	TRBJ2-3	TGTGCCAGCAGTGGACGTACGGGGGGCCCAGATACGCAGTATTTT	CASSGRTGGPDTQYF
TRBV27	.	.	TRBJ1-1	TGTGCCAGCAGTCTCTTCCGGACATCTGAGGAGGCTTTCTTT	CASSLFRTSEEAFF
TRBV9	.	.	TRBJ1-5	TGTGCCAGCAGCCAGGGAGGGGATAGCAATCAGCCCCAGCATTTT	CASSQGGDSNQPQHF
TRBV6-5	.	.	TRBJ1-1	TGTGCCAGCAGTCTGGACAGACCGAACACTGAAGCTTTCTTT	CASSLDRPNTEAFF
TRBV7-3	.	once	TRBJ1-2	TGTGCCAGCAGCTTACAGGGGAGCAGCTATGGCTACACCTTC	CASSLQGSSYGYTF
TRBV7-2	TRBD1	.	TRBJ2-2	TGTGCCAGCAGCAAGACAGGGTTGGGCACCGGGGAGCTGTTTTTT	CASSKTGLGTGELFF
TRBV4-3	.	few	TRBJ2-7	TGCGCCAGCAGCCAAGTTCACGGCTACGAGCAGTACTTC	CASSQVHGYEQYF
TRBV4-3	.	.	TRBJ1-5	TGCGCCAGCAGCTCTAGCGGAGGGAATCAGCCCCAGCATTTT	CASSSSGGNQPQHF
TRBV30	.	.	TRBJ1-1	TGTGCCGCAGAGAGGGGGGGGTTTGAAGCTTTCTTT	CAAERGGFEAFF
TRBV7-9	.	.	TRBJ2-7	TGTGCCAGCAGCTTCAGGTCTACGGAGCAGTACTTC	CASSFRSTEQYF
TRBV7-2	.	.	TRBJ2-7	TGTGCCAGCAGCTCCGGGACACTTAACTACGAGCAGTACTTC	CASSSGTLNYEQYF
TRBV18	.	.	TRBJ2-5	TGTGCCAGCTCACCAACTACTAAAGAGACCCAGTACTTC	CASSPTTKETQYF
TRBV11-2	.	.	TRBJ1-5	TGTGCCAGCAGCTTAGTAGGAAGGGGACAGCCCCAGCATTTT	CASSLVGRGQPQHF
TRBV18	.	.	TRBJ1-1	TGTGCCAGCTCACCAGATACGGGGAGGGACACTGAAGCTTTCTTT	CASSPDTGRDTEAFF
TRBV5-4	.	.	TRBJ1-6	TGTGCCAGCAGCTTCGGACAACCCGATAATTCACCCCTCCACTTT	CASSFGQPDNSPLHF
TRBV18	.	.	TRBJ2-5	TGTGCCAGCTCCCGACAAGTCCAAGAGACCCAGTACTTC	CASSRQVQETQYF
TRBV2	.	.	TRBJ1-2	TGTGCCAGCAGGGGGGGGCGCAGATCCTATGGCTACACCTTC	CASRGGRRSYGYTF
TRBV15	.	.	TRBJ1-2	TGTGCCACCAGCAGAGATCGGGCAGCCCCGGGGGACTATGGCTACACCTTC	CATSRDRAAPGDYGYTF
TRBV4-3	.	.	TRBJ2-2	TGCGCCAGCAGCCAAGAGCGAACAGGGTTGACCGGGGAGCTGTTTTTT	CASSQERTGLTGELFF
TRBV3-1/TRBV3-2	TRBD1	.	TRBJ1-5	TGTGCCAGCAGTTCCGGGACAGATCATCAGCCCCAGCATTTT	CASSSGTDHQPQHF
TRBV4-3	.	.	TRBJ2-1	TGCGCCAGCAGTCCCATTACCGGGACAAAGCAGTTCTTC	CASSPITGTKQFF
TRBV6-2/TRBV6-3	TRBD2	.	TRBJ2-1	TGTGCCAGCAGCTCTCGACTAGCGGGGGGGCGGGACAATGAGCAGTTCTTC	CASSSRLAGGRDNEQFF
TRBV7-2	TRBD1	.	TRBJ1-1	TGTGCCAGCAGCTTTTCGACAGGGGGAGGCACTGAAGCTTTCTTT	CASSFSTGGGTEAFF
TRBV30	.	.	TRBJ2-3	TGTGCCTGGAGTGCTAGTGTTGGAACAGATACGCAGTATTTT	CAWSASVGTDTQYF
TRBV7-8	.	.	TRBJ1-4	TGTGCCAGCGGCCCCCTAGACGGCTATAATGAAAAACTGTTTTTT	CASGPLDGYNEKLFF
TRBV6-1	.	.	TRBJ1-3	TGTGCCAGCAGTGAACAGGGTAGGGCTGGAAACACCATATATTTT	CASSEQGRAGNTIYF
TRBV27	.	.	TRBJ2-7	TGTGCCAGCAATCCCGGCCAGGGGCGCATCTACGAGCAGTACTTC	CASNPGQGRIYEQYF
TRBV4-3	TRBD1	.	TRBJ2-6	TGCGCCAGCAGCCAAGAACAGGGGTCCCTATCTGGGGCCAACGTCCTGACTTTC	CASSQEQGSLSGANVLTF
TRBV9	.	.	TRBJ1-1	TGTGCCAGCAGCGTAGATGGGCAGATGAACACTGAAGCTTTCTTT	CASSVDGQMNTEAFF
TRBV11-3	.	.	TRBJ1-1	TGTGCCAGCAGCTTACTTCGGGGGTCTGAAGCTTTCTTT	CASSLLRGSEAFF
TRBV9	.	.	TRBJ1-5	TGTGCCAGCAGCGGAACGGGTCAGGACAAACCCCAGCATTTT	CASSGTGQDKPQHF
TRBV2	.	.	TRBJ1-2	TGTGCCAGCAGTGTGGAGAACTATGGCTACACCTTC	CASSVENYGYTF
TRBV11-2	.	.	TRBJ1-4	TGTGCCAGCAGCTTAGTTCGGGGCCGGGACACCCATGAAAAACTGTTTTTT	CASSLVRGRDTHEKLFF